This T cell receptor beta chain was found in a study of control samples from healthy donors and cancer patients. Trimming removed 2 bases at V and 7 bases at J, with 15 bases between. The CDR3 sequence is 16 residues long. Germline CDR1 is KGHSH and CDR2 is LQKENI. TCRdb's copy holds only in-frame clones and misses some; the assay was immunoSEQ multiplex PCR. The table includes approximately 150,000 clones, 90% to 95% detected once. This clonotype originated in a woman aged 18 to 35 in good health. The material sequenced was blood. J is TRBJ1-6 and V is TRBV18, with D uncertain. In nucleotides, the CDR3 is TGTGCCAGCTCACCAAACGGGGTTCTCCAAAATTCACCCCTCCACTTT. Translated: CASSPNGVLQNSPLHF.